This T cell receptor (beta chain) was captured by sequencing in a study of control samples from healthy donors and cancer patients. Germline CDR1 is WSHSY and CDR2 is SAAADI. After removal of 6 bases from V and 2 bases from J, the junction contained 3 bases not matched to a gene. This CDR3 spans 15 amino acids. This table comes from immunoSEQ multiplex PCR, and its TCRdb copy is limited to in-frame clones, with some not included. Among 120,000 or so clones listed, around nine tenths were seen once. Sequencing was performed on blood. The chain joins TRBV10-2 to TRBJ2-1; 11 bases align to TRBD1. This clonotype was sampled from a middle-aged man in good health. In DNA form, the CDR3 reads TGCGCCAGCAGGGGGACAGGGGGGGCCTACAATGAGCAGTTCTTC. Translating gives CASRGTGGAYNEQFF.